This paragraph reports one TCR beta chain. The target antigen is unknown. Trimming at V came to 8 bases and at J to 2 bases, leaving 11 bases not matched to a gene. The CDR3 is 15 residues long. CDR1 is LGHNT and CDR2 is FRNRAP in the germline V gene. The sample is drawn from a study of cytomegalovirus exposure and HLA in healthy donors. Overall study results and limits: Reports indicated that the classifier achieved high specificity and sensitivity in diagnosing cytomegalovirus status. In a later analysis, V- and J-gene trimming of beta chains associated with a DCLRE1C missense variant, replicated independently.

PCR involved 60 Vbeta and 13 Jbeta primers. Only in-frame clones appear in the TCRdb table, and some are missing; sequencing was by immunoSEQ multiplex PCR. The sample yields about 260,000 clones, about 83% seen once. Each donor's status was that of a healthy bone marrow donor. The J gene is TRBJ2-7, the V gene TRBV12-5; 8 bases are shared with TRBD2. Source material: PBMCs. The clonotype was recovered from a woman aged 40 to 50 in good health and CMV-seropositive. The CDR3 nucleotides are TGTGCTAGTACCTTGTCTCAGCGGGAGACCTACGAGCAGTACTTC. Amino acid sequence: CASTLSQRETYEQYF.